Shown below are 20 T cell receptor beta chains from a single sample sequenced in a study of regulatory T cells in long-lasting Graves disease. Time point given: newly diagnosed GD, antithyroid drugs for less than 3 months. The TCR library used RNA extracted from PBMCs. Arm-PCR of CDR3 regions and iRepertoire HTBI primers were used to build TCR beta libraries. TCRdb called the multiplex PCR reads again in MiXCR, with one record for every CDR3 protein. The data hold about 430,000 distinct CDR3 sequences, with approximately 15% observed a single time. This sample also belongs to another study, concerning T cells in Graves' hyperthyroidism and ophthalmopathy.

This sample comprised peripheral blood mononuclear cells (PBMCs), obtained at new diagnosis, from a patient treated with antithyroid drugs. The receptors were sampled from a woman in her forties with Graves disease.

The sample holds many counts of this clonotype. The chain uses TRBV6-1 and TRBJ2-1; D remains unclear. Germline V CDR1 and CDR2: MNHNS, SASEGT. The V gene lost 5 bases and the J gene lost 5 bases, with 10 bases spanning the gap. The CDR3 is 13 residues long. The CDR3 DNA follows: TGTGCCAGCAGTACCAACTACGACAATGAGCAGTTCTTC. Translating it yields CASSTNYDNEQFF.

A few counts support this clonotype. This chain joins TRBV7-2 and TRBJ2-3; 9 positions match TRBD2. This CDR3 spans 18 amino acids. J lost 2 bases, V lost 5 bases, and 14 bases had no gene match. Germline-derived CDR1 and CDR2 are SGHTA and FQGNSA. CDR3 DNA sequence: TGTGCCAGCAGCCTTAGCGGGAGTCCCATCACTTACACAGATACGCAGTATTTT. Residues: CASSLSGSPITYTDTQYF. Full variable domain (remainder filled in from reference TRBV7-2 and TRBJ2-3): GAGVSQSPSNKVTEKGKDVELRCDPISGHTALYWYRQSLGQGLEFLIYFQGNSAPDKSGLPSDRFSAERTGGSVSTLTIQRTQQEDSAVYLCASSLSGSPITYTDTQYFGPGTRLTVL.

This clonotype was counted many times. The rearrangement uses TRBV19 and TRBJ1-2, with D unclear. Germline loops: CDR1 LNHDA, CDR2 SQIVND (reference sequence). Trimming left V 4 bases short and J 2 bases short, with 14 bases between. The CDR3 has 15 amino acids. CDR3 sequence: CASSTEGRLNYGYTF. The CDR3 nucleotides are TGTGCCAGTAGTACCGAAGGCAGGTTGAACTATGGCTACACCTTC.

This clonotype was seen repeatedly, ten times or more. Here the CDR3 DNA reads TGTGCCAGCAGCGTCGGGGGGCAAGAGACCCAGTACTTC. Protein sequence: CASSVGGQETQYF. This chain joins TRBV9 and TRBJ2-5, with 7 nucleotides matching TRBD2. The CDR3 sequence is 13 residues long. From germline, CDR1 is SGDLS and CDR2 YYNGEE. V was pared by 2 bases and J by 2 bases, with 0 bases of the junction left unmatched.

This clonotype has ten or more counts. The rearrangement uses TRBV12-3 or TRBV12-4 and TRBJ2-5; 8 nucleotides align to TRBD2. The trim removed 4 bases at V and 7 bases at J, leaving 8 bases unmatched. The CDR3 length is 14 residues. CDR3 amino acids: CASSSRLASGTQYF. The CDR3 DNA reads TGTGCCAGCAGTTCCCGACTAGCGTCGGGGACCCAGTACTTC.

This rearrangement joins TRBV3-1 to TRBJ2-5; D perhaps matches TRBD2 (6 bases). There are 15 residues in the CDR3. Trimming removed 0 bases at V and 9 bases at J, with 17 bases between. Germline V CDR1 and CDR2: LGHDT, YNNKEL (reference sequence). Here the CDR3 DNA reads TGTGCCAGCAGCCAAGATCAGACTAGTTTAACGGCCCAGTACTTC. Translating gives CASSQDQTSLTAQYF.

Note on this clonotype: With a much larger clone just one base away, this may be a read error. The chain combines TRBV30 with TRBJ1-2; no definite D call. CDR3 length: 13 amino acids. The germline V gene has CDR1 GTSNPN and CDR2 SVGIG (reference sequence). Here the CDR3 reads CAWSVQENYGYAF. The CDR3 DNA reads as TGTGCCTGGAGTGTCCAGGAGAACTATGGCTACGCCTTC.

V gene TRBV24-1 combines with J gene TRBJ2-3; TRBD1 agrees at 9 bases. CDR1 KGHDR and CDR2 SFDVKD come from the germline V gene. The CDR3 runs to 15 residues. J gave up 2 bases and V 3 bases, and 2 bases lay outside the gene matches. The CDR3 protein is CATSDRTGATDTQYF. CDR3 sequence (DNA): TGTGCCACCAGTGATCGGACAGGGGCCACAGATACGCAGTATTTT.

Points on this clonotype: A much larger clone lies one base from this, so it may be a read error. V and J are TRBV15 and TRBJ2-7, with TRBD2 matching over 8 bases. Per the germline V gene, CDR1 is LNHNV and CDR2 is YYDKDF (reference sequence). The CDR3 extends over 15 amino acids. V was pared by 4 bases and J by 7 bases, with 12 bases of the junction left unmatched. CDR3: CATSNRAGDYNEQYF. The CDR3, as DNA: TGTGCCACCAGCAATCGAGCGGGAGACTACAATGAGCAGTACTTC. Filled out from reference TRBV15 and TRBJ2-7, the complete variable domain reads DAMVIQNPRYQVTQFGKPVTLSCSQTLNHNVMYWYQQKSSQAPKLLFHYYDKDFNNEADTPDNFQSRRPNTSFCFLDIRSPGLGDTAMYLCATSNRAGDYNEQYFGPGTRLTVT.

This clonotype came up many times. The chain uses TRBV20-1 and TRBJ2-1; D unresolved. The CDR3 totals 15 residues. The germline gives CDR1 DFQATT, CDR2 SNEGSKA (reference sequence). V lost 0 bases and J lost 1, with 10 bases in between. CDR3 in DNA: TGCAGTGCTAGAGATCCCCCCCATTCCTACAATGAGCAGTTCTTC. This codes for CSARDPPHSYNEQFF.

The table lists this clonotype with many counts. The chain is built from TRBV19 and TRBJ1-2, with TRBD1 as a possible D gene (5 bases). The CDR3 sequence is 15 residues long. Trimming took off 3 bases at V and 4 bases at J, with 15 bases between the two ends. CDR1 is LNHDA and CDR2 is SQIVND in the germline V gene (reference sequence). The CDR3 reads CASSIFLRGGYGYTF. The CDR3 DNA sequence: TGTGCCAGTAGTATCTTCCTAAGGGGCGGCTATGGCTACACCTTC.

J is TRBJ2-3 and V is TRBV6-2 or TRBV6-3; maybe TRBD2 (5 bases). CDR3 length: 13 residues. From germline, CDR1 is MNHEY and CDR2 SVGEGT. The germline V and J ends were trimmed by 6 bases and 6 bases, with 13 bases remaining between them. CDR3 in DNA: TGTGCCAGCAGGCCTTCATCGGGGGATACGCAGTATTTT. Its translation: CASRPSSGDTQYF.

This clonotype appeared many times. The chain links TRBV10-3 to TRBJ1-1; the D is unclear. The length of the CDR3 is 13 residues. CDR1 ENHRY and CDR2 SYGVKD come from the germline V gene. The V end lost 3 bases, the J end lost 3 bases, and 8 bases lay between the germline ends. The CDR3 reads CAISDGQYTEAFF. The CDR3 DNA reads as TGTGCCATCAGTGATGGGCAATACACTGAAGCTTTCTTT.

This clonotype was recorded at least ten times. The chain couples TRBV6-5 to TRBJ1-2, with TRBD1 as a possible D gene (5 bases). The CDR3 contains 16 residues. Germline values: CDR1 MNHEY, CDR2 SVGAGI. With 2 bases removed from V and 0 bases from J, the gap between germline ends came to 13 bases. The CDR3 region has the DNA TGTGCCAGCAGTTACAGGGGACCGGCAACTAACTATGGCTACACCTTC. This encodes CASSYRGPATNYGYTF.

This clonotype was picked up a small number of times. The V gene is TRBV19, the J gene TRBJ1-5; D is unclear. V dropped 4 bases and J dropped 5 bases, with 15 bases sitting between them. In germline, CDR1 is LNHDA, CDR2 SQIVND (reference sequence). This CDR3 has 15 residues. The DNA for the CDR3 is TGTGCCAGTAGTAACTTAAGGAGGCCCGATCAGCCCCAGCATTTT. It translates to CASSNLRRPDQPQHF.

In DNA form, the CDR3 reads TGTGCCAGCAGCTACGGGACTAGCGGTGCCTACGAGCAGTACTTC. As protein: CASSYGTSGAYEQYF. The chain joins TRBV7-2 to TRBJ2-7, with 11 bases fitting TRBD2. The CDR3 runs 15 residues. The V gene end was trimmed by 4 bases and the J gene end by 2 bases; junction bases not matched to a gene: 4. The V gene's germline CDR1 is SGHTA and CDR2 FQGNSA.

This clonotype has only a few counts. This chain connects TRBV28 to TRBJ2-5; 7 bases align to TRBD1. CDR1 MDHEN and CDR2 SYDVKM come from the germline V gene. V lost 6 bases, J lost 3 bases, and 16 bases stayed unmatched. There are 17 residues in the CDR3. The CDR3 DNA sequence: TGTGCCAGCAGCCGTAGGGTACCCGTGACAGGGAAAGAGACCCAGTACTTC. Protein product: CASSRRVPVTGKETQYF.

Worth noting for this clonotype: A much larger clone differs from this one at a single base, so this may be a read error. The chain couples TRBV12-3 or TRBV12-4 to TRBJ2-5, with a weak D call TRBD2 (6 bases). The CDR3 is 13 residues long. As DNA, the CDR3 is TGTGCCAACAGTTGGGCGGGACAAGAGACCCAGTACTTC. Amino acid sequence: CANSWAGQETQYF.

This clonotype was picked up many times. V gene TRBV2 combines with J gene TRBJ2-2; maybe TRBD1 (6 bases). CDR1 and CDR2 (germline): SNHLY, FYNNEI. The CDR3 extends over 14 amino acids. Trimming took off 4 bases at V and 2 bases at J, with 8 bases between the two ends. Here the CDR3 reads CASSGQANTGELFF. CDR3 bases: TGTGCCAGCAGTGGACAGGCAAACACCGGGGAGCTGTTTTTT.

This clonotype was recorded many times. V gene TRBV6-2 or TRBV6-3 combines with J gene TRBJ2-5; 11 bases map to TRBD2. The CDR3 has 14 amino acids. J gave up 4 bases and V 3 bases, and 1 base lay outside the gene matches. Germline V gene data show CDR1 as MNHEY and CDR2 as SVGEGT. CDR3 in DNA: TGTGCCAGCAGTTATAGCGGGAGGGCAGAGACCCAGTACTTC. It yields the protein CASSYSGRAETQYF.